This section outlines one TCR beta chain sequence together with its context. The data were taken from a study of blood T cell repertoires in COVID-19. V lost 2 bases and J lost 4; bases outside the gene matches: 11. CDR3 length: 17 residues. CDR1 ENHRY and CDR2 SYGVKD come from the germline V gene. Profiling relied on immunoSEQ multiplex PCR, and the TCRdb table lists in-frame clones only, not all of them. The table records about 250,000 clones, roughly four fifths of them present only once. Source material: peripheral blood. The chain combines TRBV10-3 with TRBJ1-2; TRBD1 matches 9 bases. The TCR comes from a woman aged 70-85 years with acute or convalescent COVID-19. The CDR3 loop reads CAISEVGQGTGGYGYTF. Here the CDR3 DNA reads TGTGCCATCAGTGAGGTGGGACAGGGCACCGGGGGCTATGGCTACACCTTC.